These 10 T cell receptor beta chains were all obtained from the same sample, sequenced in a study of cytomegalovirus exposure and HLA in healthy donors (dated by TCRdb to 2017 to 2019). Library method: the immunoSEQ multiplex PCR assay. For the multiplex PCR, a mixture combining 60 forward primers for TCR Vbeta segments and 13 reverse primers for TCR Jbeta segments was used. Entries here come from immuneACCESS through TCRdb and include only in-frame sequences with V and J called. Some clones fail to appear in such tables; in the studies checked, an unresolved V gene covers under half of the shortfall, and the cause of the remainder is unknown. In all, the sample holds around 150,000 clones, and roughly three quarters of those were seen once. 3.5% of the sample goes to the ten largest clones. Sample: PBMCs. Source of these receptors: a human donor in good health.

This clone was detected only a few times. The chain recombines TRBV7-5 with TRBJ2-5; no check of the table's D call, TRBD1, against the DNA was made. TRBV7-5 is a pseudogene segment. The CDR3 is 15 residues long. The CDR3 nucleotides are TGTGTCAGAAGGGATAACAGGGGTTCGACGGAGACCCAGTACTTC. Its protein product is CVRRDNRGSTETQYF.

The chain joins TRBV5-1 to TRBJ2-1, with 7 nucleotides matching TRBD1. V trimming: 4 bases; J trimming: 4 bases; junction bases outside the gene matches: 5. Germline V gene sequence: CDR1 SGHRS, CDR2 YFSETQ. CDR3 size: 14 residues. The CDR3: CASSIGQEYNEQFF. The CDR3 bases are TGCGCCAGCAGCATAGGACAGGAATACAATGAGCAGTTCTTC.

This rearrangement joins TRBV29-1 to TRBJ2-3; weak D call: TRBD1 (5 bases). Germline V lookup: CDR1 SQVTM, CDR2 ANQGSEA. The germline V and J ends were trimmed by 1 base and 4 bases, with 18 bases remaining between them. The CDR3 length is 16 residues. The CDR3 sequence is CSVEVDLFMGPDTQYF. The CDR3 DNA is TGCAGCGTTGAAGTCGACCTTTTCATGGGGCCAGATACGCAGTATTTT.

The rearrangement links TRBV5-1 to TRBJ2-7, with no clear D. Per the germline V gene, CDR1 is SGHRS and CDR2 is YFSETQ. The CDR3 totals 15 residues. V was shortened by 0 bases and J by 3 bases, with 13 bases between the two germline ends. The CDR3 coding sequence is TGCGCCAGCAGCTTGGGGCCCCGAGACAACTACGAGCAGTACTTC. This translates into CASSLGPRDNYEQYF.

The chain links TRBV6-5 to TRBJ1-4; 7 positions match TRBD1. There are 14 residues in the CDR3. Germline V gene sequence: CDR1 MNHEY, CDR2 SVGAGI. V shed 5 bases and J 5 bases; nucleotides not matched to a gene: 5. In DNA, the CDR3 is TGTGCCAGCAGTATGGGACAGCTGAATGAAAAACTGTTTTTT. It specifies CASSMGQLNEKLFF.

This sequence joins TRBV30 and TRBJ2-6; 9 bases line up with TRBD1. Germline-derived CDR1 and CDR2 are GTSNPN and SVGIG (reference sequence). V lost 2 bases to trimming and J lost 4 bases; unmatched junction nucleotides: 9. The CDR3 runs 17 residues. CDR3 sequence reads: CAWSKQNRGRGANVLTF. The CDR3 region has the DNA TGTGCCTGGAGTAAACAAAACAGGGGGCGGGGGGCCAACGTCCTGACTTTC.

The chain uses TRBV7-3 and TRBJ1-1; tentatively, D is TRBD1 (6 bases). The CDR3 length is 15 residues. In germline, CDR1 is SGHTA, CDR2 FQGTGA. Trimming removed 5 bases at V and 4 bases at J, with 17 bases between. The CDR3 DNA reads as TGTGCCAGCAGCATGCATGCGGGGGCGCCCACTGAAGCTTTCTTT. The encoded protein is CASSMHAGAPTEAFF.

As to this clone: Other nucleotide sequences from this sample produce the same CDR3. J is TRBJ1-1 and V is TRBV19, with 9 bases lining up with TRBD1. The CDR3 is 14 amino acids. CDR1 is LNHDA, CDR2 SQIVND, per germline (reference sequence). The V and J ends lost 3 bases and 5 bases, in that order; junction bases with no gene match: 4. CDR3 sequence reads: CASSMGQGRTEAFF. CDR3 sequence (DNA): TGTGCCAGTAGTATGGGACAGGGAAGAACTGAAGCTTTCTTT.

CDR3 coding DNA: TGTGCCAGCAGCTTAACAGGGCAGTCGGACACTGAAGCTTTCTTT. Its protein product is CASSLTGQSDTEAFF. The chain combines TRBV7-9 with TRBJ1-1, with a weak D call TRBD1 (6 bases). V was cut by 2 bases and J by 3 bases, with 13 bases left in between. The CDR3 has 15 amino acids. In germline, CDR1 is SEHNR, CDR2 FQNEAQ (reference sequence).

The CDR3 DNA sequence: TGTGCCAGCAGCTTAGTATGGAGTCCTAATGAAAAACTGTTTTTT. Protein: CASSLVWSPNEKLFF. The rearrangement links TRBV7-2 to TRBJ1-4; D remains ambiguous. V was clipped by 1 base and J by 3 bases, with 9 bases between them. There are 15 residues in the CDR3. From germline, CDR1 is SGHTA and CDR2 FQGNSA.